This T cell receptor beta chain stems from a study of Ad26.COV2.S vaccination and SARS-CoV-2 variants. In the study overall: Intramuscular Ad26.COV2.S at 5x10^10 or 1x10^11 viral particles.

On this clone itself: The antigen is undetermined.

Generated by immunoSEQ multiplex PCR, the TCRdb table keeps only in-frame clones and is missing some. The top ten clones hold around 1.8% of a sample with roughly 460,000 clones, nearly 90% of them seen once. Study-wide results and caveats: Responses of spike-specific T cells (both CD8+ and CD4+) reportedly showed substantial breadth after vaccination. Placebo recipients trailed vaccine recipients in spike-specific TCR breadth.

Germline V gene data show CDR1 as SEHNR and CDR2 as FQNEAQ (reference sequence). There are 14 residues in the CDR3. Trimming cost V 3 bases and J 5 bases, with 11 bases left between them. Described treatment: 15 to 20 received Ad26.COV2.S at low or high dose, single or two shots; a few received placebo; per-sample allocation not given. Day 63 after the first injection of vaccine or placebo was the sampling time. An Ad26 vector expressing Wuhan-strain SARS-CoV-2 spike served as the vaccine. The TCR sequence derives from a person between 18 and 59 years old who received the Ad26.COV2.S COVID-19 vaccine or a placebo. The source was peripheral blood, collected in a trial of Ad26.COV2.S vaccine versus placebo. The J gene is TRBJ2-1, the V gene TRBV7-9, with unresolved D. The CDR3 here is CASSLKGNDNEQFF. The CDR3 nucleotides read TGTGCCAGCAGCTTGAAGGGTAATGACAATGAGCAGTTCTTC.